This TCR beta chain derives from a study of cytomegalovirus exposure and HLA in healthy donors. The primer mix had 60 Vbeta and 13 Jbeta primers. The data were produced by immunoSEQ multiplex PCR, yet TCRdb's version contains in-frame clones alone and is incomplete. Of around 160,000 clones in the sample, around 81% were seen once. The CDR3 consists of 14 residues. V trimming: 3 bases; J trimming: 8 bases; junction bases outside the gene matches: 6. Germline CDR1 SGDLS, CDR2 YYNGEE. A word on this clone: Its cognate antigen is unknown.

Whole-study findings and limits: Most CMV-associated TCR beta chains appeared HLA-restricted in a later analysis.

Sequenced sample: PBMCs. The V call is TRBV9, the J call TRBJ2-1; 9 bases map to TRBD1. The clonotype was recovered from a woman aged 40-49 years in good health and CMV-seronegative. The CDR3 region is CASSARDRVDEQFF. Written as DNA, the CDR3 is TGTGCCAGCAGCGCCCGGGACAGGGTAGATGAGCAGTTCTTC.